These 7 T cell receptor beta chains were sequenced from one sample in a study of cytomegalovirus exposure and HLA in healthy donors. It was with 60 Vbeta and 13 Jbeta primers that the PCR ran. Clones were sequenced by immunoSEQ multiplex PCR, and TCRdb holds only the in-frame ones, with some missing. Altogether around 98,000 clones are present, roughly 76% being singletons, with the ten largest covering 2% to 2.5%. Sequencing was done on a sample of PBMCs. The source of these receptors is a man in his fifties or sixties in good health and CMV-seronegative.

V and J are TRBV28 and TRBJ1-3; TRBD1 might be the D (6 bases). Germline values: CDR1 MDHEN, CDR2 SYDVKM. This CDR3 comprises 15 residues. V was cut by 5 bases and J by 0 bases, with 11 bases left in between. In nucleotides, the CDR3 is TGTGCCAGCAGTGATAGGACAGCCTCTGGAAACACCATATATTTT. Translated, it gives CASSDRTASGNTIYF.

The V gene is TRBV5-1, the J gene TRBJ2-5, with 13 bases matching TRBD2. Germline values: CDR1 SGHRS, CDR2 YFSETQ. With V trimmed by 4 bases and J by 5 bases, 8 bases remained unmatched. The CDR3 consists of 16 residues. The CDR3 loop is CASSGTSGGAGETQYF. DNA of the CDR3: TGCGCCAGCAGCGGCACTAGCGGGGGGGCTGGGGAGACCCAGTACTTC.

The chain employs TRBV5-1 and TRBJ2-7, with a weak D call TRBD2 (6 bases). CDR3 length: 14 residues. Trimming took 4 bases from V and 0 from J, leaving 11 bases between them. Germline CDR1 and CDR2: SGHRS and YFSETQ. The CDR3 bases are TGCGCCAGCAGCACGGACGGGAGCTCCTACGAGCAGTACTTC. It yields the protein CASSTDGSSYEQYF.

This chain connects TRBV7-2 to TRBJ1-1, with a weak D call TRBD1 (5 bases). V lost 4 bases and J lost 10, with 13 bases in between. Germline CDR1 SGHTA, CDR2 FQGNSA. The CDR3 sequence is 12 residues long. The CDR3 sequence: CASSWTTALAFF. In nucleotides, the CDR3 is TGTGCCAGCAGCTGGACGACAGCGCTAGCTTTCTTT.

This chain joins TRBV18 and TRBJ1-2, with TRBD1 matching over 7 bases. Germline V gene data show CDR1 as KGHSH and CDR2 as LQKENI. Trimming removed 3 bases from V and 6 bases from J; junction bases left unmatched: 7. The CDR3 runs 14 residues. The CDR3 spells CASSPDRDGNGYTF. The CDR3 DNA is TGTGCCAGCTCACCCGACAGGGATGGAAATGGCTACACCTTC.

This chain connects TRBV28 to TRBJ1-1; no reliable D call. CDR3 length: 14 residues. Between the trimmed V and J ends, which lost 4 bases and 7 bases, there was a span of 16 bases. Germline-derived CDR1 and CDR2 are MDHEN and SYDVKM. The CDR3 sequence is CASSSPWWHIEAFF. Here the CDR3 DNA reads TGTGCCAGCAGTTCGCCCTGGTGGCATATTGAAGCTTTCTTT.

The chain links TRBV4-2 to TRBJ1-2, with TRBD1 matching 8 bases. The CDR3 runs 16 residues. V was clipped by 4 bases and J by 2 bases; unmatched bases: 9. Germline V gives CDR1 LGHNA, CDR2 YNFKEQ. CDR3 sequence reads: CASSPTSRTGNYGYTF. The CDR3 DNA sequence: TGTGCCAGCAGCCCAACCTCCCGGACAGGGAACTATGGCTACACCTTC.